This entry lists 7 T cell receptor beta chains sequenced from one sample in a study of T cell responses to AZD1222 COVID-19 vaccine. Produced via immunoSEQ multiplex PCR; TCRdb's table is partial and in-frame only. The sample consists of some 120,000 clones, 93% of them appearing once. Sequenced here: peripheral blood, sampled on day 0 of AZD1222 vaccination. The receptors originated from an adult in good health.

This sequence joins TRBV11-2 and TRBJ2-5; no clear D gene. The CDR3 covers 17 residues. Trimming took 6 bases from V and 0 from J, leaving 20 bases between them. Looked up from germline, CDR1 is SGHAT and CDR2 is FQNNGV. The CDR3 sequence is CASSPGRMSSYQETQYF. CDR3 DNA: TGTGCCAGCAGTCCCGGACGTATGTCTTCGTACCAAGAGACCCAGTACTTC.

The CDR3 region is CAGFAPGRDTEAFF. For the CDR3, the DNA is TGTGCCGGATTCGCTCCAGGGAGGGACACTGAAGCTTTCTTT. This chain joins TRBV30 and TRBJ1-1, with a tentative D call TRBD1 (5 bases). This CDR3 region has 14 residues. Trimming removed 8 bases from V and 3 bases from J, with 19 bases in between. The V gene's germline CDR1 is GTSNPN and CDR2 SVGIG (reference sequence).

The CDR3 spells CASSEWAGQRSGNTIYF. CDR3 sequence (DNA): TGTGCCAGCAGTGAATGGGCAGGGCAACGATCCGGAAACACCATATATTTT. The chain combines TRBV25-1 with TRBJ1-3, with TRBD1 as a possible D gene (5 bases). V was pared by 1 base and J by 4 bases, with 17 bases between. CDR1 is MGHDK, CDR2 SYGVNS, per germline. CDR3 length: 17 amino acids.

The chain combines TRBV21-1 with TRBJ2-1; the table's D call, TRBD2, has no DNA check behind it. TRBV21-1 is deemed a pseudogene. The CDR3 contains 18 residues. CDR3 protein: CASSKVARLLAVYNEQFF. The CDR3, as DNA: TGTGCCAGCAGCAAAGTCGCTAGATTACTAGCAGTCTACAATGAGCAGTTCTTC.

The chain is built from TRBV19 and TRBJ1-5, with 12 bases that match TRBD1. The CDR3 has 15 residues. With 4 bases clipped from V and 7 bases from J, the junction kept 5 bases outside the gene matches. CDR1 is LNHDA and CDR2 is SQIVND in the germline V gene (reference sequence). The CDR3 spells CASSTGTGGGQPQHF. The CDR3 DNA sequence: TGTGCCAGTAGTACCGGGACAGGGGGCGGACAGCCCCAGCATTTT.

V gene TRBV19 combines with J gene TRBJ2-7; 10 positions match TRBD1. The germline gives CDR1 LNHDA, CDR2 SQIVND (reference sequence). After removal of 6 bases from V and 7 bases from J, the junction contained 6 bases not matched to a gene. The CDR3 has 13 amino acids. In DNA form, the CDR3 reads TGTGCCAGTAGGGGGACAGGGGCTTGGGAGCAGTACTTC. Amino acid sequence: CASRGTGAWEQYF.

The rearrangement links TRBV21-1 to TRBJ1-5; the listed D gene, TRBD1, was not tested against the DNA. TRBV21-1 is given as a pseudogene. This CDR3 is 15 amino acids long. In DNA, the CDR3 is TGTGCCAGCAACACGGACAGGGATTACAATCAGCCCCAGCATTTT. It specifies CASNTDRDYNQPQHF.